This T cell receptor beta chain was sequenced in a study of blood T cell repertoires in COVID-19. Some clones are missing from TCRdb's copy, which holds only in-frame ones; the method was immunoSEQ multiplex PCR. The sample holds approximately 220,000 clones, 84% seen once. This CDR3 has 16 amino acids. Germline V CDR1 and CDR2: MGHRA, YSYEKL. Trimming shortened V by 3 bases and J by 0 bases, and 14 bases separated the two germline ends. V usage is TRBV4-1 and J usage is TRBJ1-1, with D unresolved. Specimen: peripheral blood. The receptor comes from a woman in her sixties or seventies with acute or convalescent COVID-19. This chain's CDR3 is CASSHNVRAMNTEAFF. CDR3 sequence (DNA): TGCGCCAGCAGCCATAACGTCCGAGCCATGAACACTGAAGCTTTCTTT.